This T cell receptor (beta chain) was recovered during a study of CD8+ T cells in alopecia areata. Study-level background: Treated patients received severity scores based on the percentage of scalp area affected. Findings and limits, study-wide: Scalp samples also yield sequences from resident alphabeta T cells of normal skin. Throughout tofacitinib, many expanded lesional clones continued to persist in scalp and blood.

With respect to this clone: The target antigen is unknown.

This sample's treatment: oral pan-JAK inhibitor, 5-10 mg twice daily. PBMCs were stained for CD3, CD4 and CD8, and CD4+ and CD8+ T cells were sorted. The junction had 11 bases not matched to a gene; V was cut back by 5 bases and J by 6 bases. The CDR3 is made up of 15 amino acids. The germline gives CDR1 SEHNR, CDR2 FQNEAQ (reference sequence). As the sequencing template, cDNA was produced by extracting RNA and reverse transcribing it. Clones were sequenced by immunoSEQ multiplex PCR, and TCRdb holds only the in-frame ones, with some missing. The table lists about 64,000 clones, around 45% of them singletons.

The source material was CD8+ T cells sorted from blood, sampled at approximately week 37, from a patient treated with tofacitinib. The chain has TRBV7-9 and TRBJ2-7; 9 bases map to TRBD1. The TCR originated in a human donor with alopecia areata. CDR3 in amino acids: CASSPADRGIIEQYF. For the CDR3, the DNA is TGTGCCAGCAGCCCAGCCGACAGGGGGATTATCGAGCAGTACTTC.